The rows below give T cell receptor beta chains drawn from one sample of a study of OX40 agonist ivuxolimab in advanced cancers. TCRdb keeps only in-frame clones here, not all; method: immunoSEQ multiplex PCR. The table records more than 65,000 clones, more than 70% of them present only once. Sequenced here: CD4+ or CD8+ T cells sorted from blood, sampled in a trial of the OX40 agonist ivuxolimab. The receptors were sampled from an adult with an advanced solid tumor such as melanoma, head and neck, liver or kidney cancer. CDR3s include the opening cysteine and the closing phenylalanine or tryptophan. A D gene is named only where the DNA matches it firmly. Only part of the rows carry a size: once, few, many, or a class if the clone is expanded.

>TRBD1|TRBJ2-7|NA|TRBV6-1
TGTGCCAGCAGTGGGGGACAGGGATGGGACGAGCAGTACTTC
CASSGGQGWDEQYF
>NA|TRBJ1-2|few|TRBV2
TGTGCCAGCAGTGAAGGGAGGGGCTACACCTTC
CASSEGRGYTF
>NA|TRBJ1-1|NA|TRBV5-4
TGTGCCAGCAGCTTGGCTCTTACAGTACGATCTGAAGCTTTCTTT
CASSLALTVRSEAFF
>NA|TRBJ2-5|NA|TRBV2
TGTGCCAGCAGTGAAGCGGGGGGCCCTCTGAAGACCCAGTACTTC
CASSEAGGPLKTQYF
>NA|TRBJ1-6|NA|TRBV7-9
TGTGCCAGCAGCTTAGGAGGGGGAGATAATTCACCCCTCCACTTT
CASSLGGGDNSPLHF
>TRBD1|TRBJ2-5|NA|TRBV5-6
TGTGCCGGCAGCTGGGGGACAGGGGGCGTGGAGACCCAGTACTTC
CAGSWGTGGVETQYF
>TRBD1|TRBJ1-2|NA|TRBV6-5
TGTGCCAGCAGTTCGGTAGGCGCGGACAGGTCCTATGGCTACACCTTC
CASSSVGADRSYGYTF
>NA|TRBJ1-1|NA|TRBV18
TGTGCCAGCTCACCACCGGGGGGGCCGCGACTTCTCACTGAAGCTTTCTTT
CASSPPGGPRLLTEAFF
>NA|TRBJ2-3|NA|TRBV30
TGTGCCTGGAGTGTAAGGGGACTCGCGAGCACAGATACGCAGTATTTT
CAWSVRGLASTDTQYF
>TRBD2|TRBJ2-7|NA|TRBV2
TGTGCCACGGGGGAACAGCGGGGTGACTACGAGCAGTACTTC
CATGEQRGDYEQYF
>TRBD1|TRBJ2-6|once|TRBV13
TGTGCCAGCAGCCGACAGGGGTCTGGGGCCAACGTCCTGACTTTC
CASSRQGSGANVLTF
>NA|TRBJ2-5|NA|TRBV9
TGTGCCAGCAGCGTAGGAGGGGTAGAAGAGACCCAGTACTTC
CASSVGGVEETQYF